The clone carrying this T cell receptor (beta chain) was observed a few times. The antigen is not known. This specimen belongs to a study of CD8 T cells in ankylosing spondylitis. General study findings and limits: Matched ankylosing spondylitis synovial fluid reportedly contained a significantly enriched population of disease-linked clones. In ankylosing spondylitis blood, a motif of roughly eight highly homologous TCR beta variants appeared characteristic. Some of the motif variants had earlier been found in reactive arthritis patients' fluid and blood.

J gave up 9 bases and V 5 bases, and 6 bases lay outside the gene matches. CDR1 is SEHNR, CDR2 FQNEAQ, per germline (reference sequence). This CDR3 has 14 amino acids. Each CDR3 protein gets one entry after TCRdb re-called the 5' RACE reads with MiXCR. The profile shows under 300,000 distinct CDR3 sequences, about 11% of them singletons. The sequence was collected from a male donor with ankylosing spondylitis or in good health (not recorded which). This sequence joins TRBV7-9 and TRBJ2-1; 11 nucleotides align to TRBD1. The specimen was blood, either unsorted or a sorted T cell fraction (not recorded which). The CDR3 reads CASSMDRGLAEQFF. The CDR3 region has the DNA TGTGCCAGCAGCATGGACAGGGGGCTCGCTGAGCAGTTCTTC.